These 12 T cell receptor beta chains were sequenced from one sample in a study of T cell changes during pregnancy in multiple sclerosis. Clones were sequenced by immunoSEQ multiplex PCR, and TCRdb holds only the in-frame ones, with some missing. The table records about 44,000 clones, around 96% of them present only once. Sequencing was performed on peripheral blood, taken in the second trimester of pregnancy. The receptors shown here come from a female donor with multiple sclerosis, enrolled in a pregnancy study.

The chain uses TRBV11-2 and TRBJ2-3; TRBD2 aligns across 8 bases. The CDR3 covers 15 residues. CDR1 and CDR2 (germline): SGHAT, FQNNGV. Trimming cost V 3 bases and J 4 bases; bases outside gene matches: 6. The CDR3 sequence: CASSFGGGYSDTQYF. For the CDR3, the DNA is TGTGCCAGCAGCTTCGGGGGGGGTTATTCAGATACGCAGTATTTT.

This chain uses TRBV29-1 with TRBJ2-7; TRBD1 agrees at 8 bases. CDR3 length equals 14 residues. Losses at the gene ends were 6 bases for V and 3 bases for J; bases not matched to a gene: 10. Germline CDR1 reads SQVTM; CDR2 reads ANQGSEA. CDR3 bases: TGCAGCGTGAGACCCGGACAGGGAGGCTACGAGCAGTACTTC. Its protein is CSVRPGQGGYEQYF.

This chain joins TRBV27 and TRBJ2-3; 9 bases fit TRBD2. This CDR3 is built from 14 residues. Trimming took 7 bases from V and 2 from J; bases not matched to a gene: 4. Germline V CDR1 and CDR2: MNHEY, SMNVEV (reference sequence). CDR3 sequence reads: CASTVAGATDTQYF. The CDR3 DNA reads as TGTGCCAGCACTGTAGCGGGGGCCACAGATACGCAGTATTTT.

The CDR3, as DNA: TGTGCCAGCAGCTTGGCGGTAGCGGGGGATCTCGGGGAGCTGTTTTTT. Translating gives CASSLAVAGDLGELFF. The chain couples TRBV5-4 to TRBJ2-2; 9 nucleotides match TRBD2. Germline CDR1 is SGHNT and CDR2 is YYREEE (reference sequence). Trimming took 0 bases from V and 7 from J; bases not matched to a gene: 7. This CDR3 is built from 16 residues. The complete variable domain, with remaining parts taken from reference TRBV5-4 and TRBJ2-2, reads ETGVTQSPTHLIKTRGQQVTLRCSSQSGHNTVSWYQQALGQGPQFIFQYYREEENGRGNFPPRFSGLQFPNYSSELNVNALELDDSALYLCASSLAVAGDLGELFFGEGSRLTVL.

This chain connects TRBV7-3 to TRBJ2-1, with 10 bases aligning to TRBD2. The CDR3 has 16 residues. CDR1 and CDR2 from the germline V gene are SGHTA and FQGTGA. The trim removed 4 bases at V and 6 bases at J, leaving 9 bases unmatched. CDR3 sequence: CASSSLPSGRINEQFF. CDR3 coding DNA: TGTGCCAGCAGCTCTCTGCCTAGCGGGAGAATCAATGAGCAGTTCTTC.

CDR3 in DNA: TGTGCCAGTAGTAAGCGTACCCAGGGTCTTAGCACAGATACGCAGTATTTT. It is translated as CASSKRTQGLSTDTQYF. The J gene is TRBJ2-3, the V gene TRBV19, with a possible D match to TRBD1 (5 bases). The CDR3 consists of 17 residues. The ends were cut back, 4 bases at V and 0 bases at J, with 17 bases in the middle. Germline V gene lookup returns CDR1 LNHDA and CDR2 SQIVND (reference sequence). Looking up the rest from reference TRBV19 and TRBJ2-3 gives the full variable domain: DGGITQSPKYLFRKEGQNVTLSCEQNLNHDAMYWYRQDPGQGLRLIYYSQIVNDFQKGDIAEGYSVSREKKESFPLTVTSAQKNPTAFYLCASSKRTQGLSTDTQYFGPGTRLTVL.

The table lists this clone with a count of one. This rearrangement joins TRBV7-3 to TRBJ2-2, with 7 bases fitting TRBD1. The CDR3 is 15 residues long. The germline V gene encodes CDR1 SGHTA and CDR2 FQGTGA. V lost 9 bases and J lost 7; bases outside the gene matches: 14. Written as DNA, the CDR3 is TGTGCCAGGGGATCGGGCAGGGGGTTAGGCGGGGAGCTGTTTTTT. Residues: CARGSGRGLGGELFF.

The chain uses TRBV9 and TRBJ1-2; tentatively, D is TRBD1 (6 bases). Trimming cost V 0 bases and J 0 bases, with 12 bases left between them. Germline CDR1 reads SGDLS; CDR2 reads YYNGEE. The CDR3 length is 16 residues. CDR3 coding DNA: TGTGCCAGCAGCGTAGGTCTGGGGGCCTCTAACTATGGCTACACCTTC. Translating it yields CASSVGLGASNYGYTF. The full variable domain, in which reference TRBV9 and TRBJ1-2 provide the parts outside the CDR3, is DSGVTQTPKHLITATGQRVTLRCSPRSGDLSVYWYQQSLDQGLQFLIQYYNGEERAKGNILERFSAQQFPDLHSELNLSSLELGDSALYFCASSVGLGASNYGYTFGSGTRLTVV.

The V gene is TRBV15, the J gene TRBJ2-7; D perhaps matches TRBD2 (5 bases). The length of the CDR3 is 14 residues. Trimming left V 2 bases short and J 0 bases short, with 8 bases between. Germline lookup yields CDR1 LNHNV and CDR2 YYDKDF (reference sequence). The chain's CDR3 is CATSRRRASYEQYF. CDR3 nucleotides: TGTGCCACCAGCAGAAGGCGGGCCTCCTACGAGCAGTACTTC.

CDR3 DNA sequence: TGCGCCAGCAGCTTGGAAGCTAGCGGGAGGGATGAGCAGTTCTTC. It translates to CASSLEASGRDEQFF. The chain carries TRBV5-1 and TRBJ2-1; TRBD2 aligns across 12 bases. Losses at the gene ends were 0 bases for V and 8 bases for J; bases not matched to a gene: 3. This CDR3 contains 15 residues. Germline V gene lookup returns CDR1 SGHRS and CDR2 YFSETQ.

The V call is TRBV27, the J call TRBJ1-1; a possible D gene is TRBD1 (5 bases). Deletions cut 8 bases from V and 1 base from J, with 8 bases between. The length of the CDR3 is 12 residues. The germline V gene has CDR1 MNHEY and CDR2 SMNVEV (reference sequence). CDR3 coding DNA: TGTGCCAGCTATCAGGGGAACACTGAAGCTTTCTTT. Its protein product is CASYQGNTEAFF.

V is TRBV5-1 and J is TRBJ2-3, with 8 bases identical to TRBD2. With V trimmed by 5 bases and J by 2 bases, 7 bases remained unmatched. In germline, CDR1 is SGHRS, CDR2 YFSETQ. CDR3 size: 15 residues. The chain's CDR3 is CASRGTGGPTDTQYF. The CDR3 DNA follows: TGCGCCAGCAGGGGAACGGGAGGGCCCACAGATACGCAGTATTTT. Full variable domain (rest looked up from reference TRBV5-1 and TRBJ2-3): KAGVTQTPRYLIKTRGQQVTLSCSPISGHRSVSWYQQTPGQGLQFLFEYFSETQRNKGNFPGRFSGRQFSNSRSEMNVSTLELGDSALYLCASRGTGGPTDTQYFGPGTRLTVL.